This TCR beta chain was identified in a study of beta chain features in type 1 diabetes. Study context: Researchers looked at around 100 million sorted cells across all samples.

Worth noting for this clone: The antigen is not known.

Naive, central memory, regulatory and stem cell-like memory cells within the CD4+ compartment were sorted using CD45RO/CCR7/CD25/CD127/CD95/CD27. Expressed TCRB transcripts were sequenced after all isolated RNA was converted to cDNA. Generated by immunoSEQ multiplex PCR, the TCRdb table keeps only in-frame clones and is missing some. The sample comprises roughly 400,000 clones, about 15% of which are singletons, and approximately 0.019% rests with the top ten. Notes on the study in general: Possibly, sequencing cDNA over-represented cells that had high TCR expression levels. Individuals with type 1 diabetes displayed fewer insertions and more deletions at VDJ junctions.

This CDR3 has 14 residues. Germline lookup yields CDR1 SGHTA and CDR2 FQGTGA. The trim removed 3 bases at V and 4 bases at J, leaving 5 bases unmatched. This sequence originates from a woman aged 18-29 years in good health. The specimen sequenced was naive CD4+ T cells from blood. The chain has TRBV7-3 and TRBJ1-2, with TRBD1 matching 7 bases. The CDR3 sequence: CASSLQGGLYGYTF. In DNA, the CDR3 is TGTGCCAGCAGCTTGCAGGGGGGCCTCTATGGCTACACCTTC.